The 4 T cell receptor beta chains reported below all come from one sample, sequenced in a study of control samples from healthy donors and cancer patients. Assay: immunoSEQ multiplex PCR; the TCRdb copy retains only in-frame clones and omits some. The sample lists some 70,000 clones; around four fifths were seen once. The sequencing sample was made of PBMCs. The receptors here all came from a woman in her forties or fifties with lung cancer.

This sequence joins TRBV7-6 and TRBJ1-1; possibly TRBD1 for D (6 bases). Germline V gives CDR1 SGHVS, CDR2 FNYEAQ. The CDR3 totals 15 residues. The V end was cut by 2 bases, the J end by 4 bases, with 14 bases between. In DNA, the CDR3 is TGTGCCAGCAGCTTAAAATCGACAGGAAGCACTGAAGCTTTCTTT. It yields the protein CASSLKSTGSTEAFF.

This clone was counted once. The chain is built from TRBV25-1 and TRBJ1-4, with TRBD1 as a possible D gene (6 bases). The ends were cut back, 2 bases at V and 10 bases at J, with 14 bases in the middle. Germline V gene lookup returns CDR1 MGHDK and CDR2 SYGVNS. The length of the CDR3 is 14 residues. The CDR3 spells CASSEDRTDGKLFF. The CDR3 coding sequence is TGTGCCAGCAGTGAAGACAGGACAGATGGAAAACTGTTTTTT.

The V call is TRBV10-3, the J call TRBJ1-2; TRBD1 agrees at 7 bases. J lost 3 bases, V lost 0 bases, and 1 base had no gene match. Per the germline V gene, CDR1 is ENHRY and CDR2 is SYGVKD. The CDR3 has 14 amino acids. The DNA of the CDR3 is TGTGCCATCAGTGAGTCGGACAGGTACTATGGCTACACCTTC. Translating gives CAISESDRYYGYTF.

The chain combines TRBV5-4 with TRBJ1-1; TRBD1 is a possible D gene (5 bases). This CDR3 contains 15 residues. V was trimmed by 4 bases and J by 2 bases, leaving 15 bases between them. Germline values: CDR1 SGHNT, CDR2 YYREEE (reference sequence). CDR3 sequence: CASSPRWGTNTEAFF. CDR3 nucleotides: TGTGCCAGCAGCCCACGGTGGGGGACCAACACTGAAGCTTTCTTT.